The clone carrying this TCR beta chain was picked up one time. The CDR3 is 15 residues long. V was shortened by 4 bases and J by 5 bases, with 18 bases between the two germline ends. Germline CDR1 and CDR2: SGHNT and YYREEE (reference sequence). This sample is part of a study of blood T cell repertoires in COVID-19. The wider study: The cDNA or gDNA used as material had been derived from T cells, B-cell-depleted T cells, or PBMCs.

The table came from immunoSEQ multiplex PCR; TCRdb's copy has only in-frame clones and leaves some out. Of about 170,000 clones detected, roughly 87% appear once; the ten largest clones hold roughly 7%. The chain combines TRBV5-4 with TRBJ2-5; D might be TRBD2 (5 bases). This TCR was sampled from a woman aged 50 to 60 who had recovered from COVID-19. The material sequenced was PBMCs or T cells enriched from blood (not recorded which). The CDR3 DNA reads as TGTGCCAGCAGCCAAGTTGCGGGCGGCAGCGAGACCCAGTACTTC. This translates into CASSQVAGGSETQYF.